The 22 T cell receptor beta chains given below trace back to one sample, sequenced in a study of a mutant IDH1 vaccine in newly diagnosed glioma (dated by TCRdb to the early 2020s). Their specific antigens are unknown. The time point tag for this specimen amounts to: week 23, last vaccination. Each vaccine dose was 300 ug of a 20-mer mutant IDH1 peptide in Montanide, given subcutaneously with topical imiquimod. To prepare the library, the immunoSEQ multiplex PCR assay was applied. TCRdb took over this immuneACCESS table, retaining in-frame rearrangements with V and J assigned. Such tables are incomplete; in checked studies, under half of the missing clones stem from an unresolved V gene, and the remainder is unexplained. In all, the sample holds 58,000 or so clones, and about nine tenths of those were seen once. Of the sample, about 1.3% falls within the top ten clones. This sample comprised PBMCs, obtained from a glioma patient whose treatment included an IDH1 peptide vaccine. The receptors were gathered from a man aged 35-49 years with glioma.

The table lists this clone with a count of one. The chain employs TRBV12-5 and TRBJ1-5; no clear D gene. V was cut by 3 bases and J by 2 bases, with 5 bases left in between. The CDR3 is made up of 13 amino acids. Germline loops: CDR1 LGHNT, CDR2 FRNRAP. DNA of the CDR3: TGTGCTAGTGGTTTCGGGGGCAATCAGCCCCAGCATTTT. Its protein is CASGFGGNQPQHF.

J is TRBJ1-2 and V is TRBV15; D gene unclear. The CDR3 extends over 15 amino acids. Germline-derived CDR1 and CDR2 are LNHNV and YYDKDF (reference sequence). V was clipped by 2 bases and J by 5 bases, with 15 bases between them. CDR3 coding DNA: TGTGCCACCAGCAGAAAGGGCGGGGTGGGATATGGCTACACCTTC. This encodes CATSRKGGVGYGYTF.

The chain has TRBV19 and TRBJ1-1; 11 positions agree with TRBD1. With V trimmed by 7 bases and J by 4 bases, 14 bases remained unmatched. This CDR3 is 17 amino acids long. CDR1 is LNHDA, CDR2 SQIVND, per germline (reference sequence). The CDR3 is CASTYHPPGTGGTEAFF. Written as DNA, the CDR3 is TGTGCCAGTACCTATCACCCCCCCGGGACAGGGGGCACTGAAGCTTTCTTT.

This clone appeared a single time. The rearrangement joins TRBV4-1 to TRBJ2-1; TRBD2 might be the D (6 bases). CDR3 length equals 15 residues. The V end was cut by 0 bases, the J end by 4 bases, with 10 bases between. Germline-derived CDR1 and CDR2 are MGHRA and YSYEKL. The CDR3 reads CASSQDGGTYNEQFF. The CDR3 nucleotides are TGCGCCAGCAGCCAAGATGGCGGGACTTACAATGAGCAGTTCTTC.

The chain is built from TRBV7-8 and TRBJ2-3; 8 nucleotides align to TRBD1. This CDR3 contains 17 residues. Germline V gene sequence: CDR1 SGHVS, CDR2 FQNEAQ. J was trimmed by 6 bases and V by 2 bases; bases with no gene match: 13. The chain's CDR3 is CASSLSRGLTKLDTQYF. The CDR3 DNA follows: TGTGCCAGCAGCTTATCCAGGGGGCTCACCAAATTGGATACGCAGTATTTT.

This clone was seen once. This chain connects TRBV6-5 to TRBJ2-7, with TRBD1 identical over 9 bases. J gave up 5 bases and V 1 base, and 6 bases lay outside the gene matches. The V gene's germline CDR1 is MNHEY and CDR2 SVGAGI. CDR3 length: 15 residues. The CDR3 DNA reads as TGTGCCAGCAGTTACTTGGCACAGGGGGCCCACGAGCAGTACTTC. It codes for CASSYLAQGAHEQYF.

V usage is TRBV6-5 and J usage is TRBJ1-4; perhaps TRBD1 as D (5 bases). The CDR3 consists of 16 residues. Germline-derived CDR1 and CDR2 are MNHEY and SVGAGI. With 1 base removed from V and 5 bases from J, the gap between germline ends came to 14 bases. The CDR3 sequence is CASSYFSAPGNEKLFF. DNA for the CDR3: TGTGCCAGCAGTTACTTTAGCGCCCCAGGGAATGAAAAACTGTTTTTT.

The chain employs TRBV2 and TRBJ2-3; 10 positions match TRBD2. The V segment lost 6 bases and the J segment 4 bases; nucleotides outside the gene matches: 7. The germline CDR1 and CDR2 sequences are SNHLY and FYNNEI. This CDR3 is built from 15 residues. As DNA, the CDR3 is TGTGCCAGCAGCCGGACTAGCGGCTGGGCAGATACGCAGTATTTT. This sequence encodes CASSRTSGWADTQYF.

For the CDR3, the DNA is TGCGCCAGCAGCTTGGCTAAACCAGAGACCCAGTACTTC. This encodes CASSLAKPETQYF. The chain recombines TRBV5-1 with TRBJ2-5; D unclear. V dropped 0 bases and J dropped 4 bases, with 7 bases sitting between them. The CDR3 loop spans 13 amino acids. Germline assignment: CDR1 SGHRS and CDR2 YFSETQ.

This chain joins TRBV7-9 and TRBJ1-1; D might be TRBD1 (5 bases). Germline V gives CDR1 SEHNR, CDR2 FQNEAQ (reference sequence). The CDR3 is 15 residues long. Trimming took off 4 bases at V and 0 bases at J, with 12 bases between the two ends. The CDR3: CASSSPPTVNTEAFF. In DNA form, the CDR3 reads TGTGCCAGCAGCTCCCCCCCGACAGTGAACACTGAAGCTTTCTTT.

The V call is TRBV18, the J call TRBJ2-5; D is uncertain. Germline CDR1 is KGHSH and CDR2 is LQKENI. CDR3 length equals 14 residues. Trimming cost V 0 bases and J 2 bases, with 7 bases left between them. CDR3 in amino acids: CASSPPALQETQYF. The DNA for the CDR3 is TGTGCCAGCTCACCACCGGCCTTACAAGAGACCCAGTACTTC. Using reference TRBV18 and TRBJ2-5 for the parts outside the CDR3, the full variable domain is NAGVMQNPRHLVRRRGQEARLRCSPMKGHSHVYWYRQLPEEGLKFMVYLQKENIIDESGMPKERFSAEFPKEGPSILRIQQVVRGDSAAYFCASSPPALQETQYFGPGTRLLVL.

This clone was observed a single time. The genes are TRBV2 and TRBJ2-1; D may match TRBD1 or TRBD2 (6 bases each). This CDR3 comprises 16 residues. V lost 4 bases, J lost 4 bases, and 17 bases lay in between. Germline CDR1 SNHLY, CDR2 FYNNEI. CDR3 region: CASSVPGARGYNEQFF. DNA of the CDR3: TGTGCCAGCAGTGTCCCGGGGGCGAGAGGATACAATGAGCAGTTCTTC.

The J gene is TRBJ2-7, the V gene TRBV5-6, with 9 bases fitting TRBD2. CDR3 length: 15 amino acids. Per germline, CDR1 SGHDT and CDR2 YYEEEE. Trimming removed 5 bases from V and 1 base from J; junction bases left unmatched: 7. CDR3 amino acids: CASRSEGLASYEQYF. In DNA form, the CDR3 reads TGTGCCAGCAGATCGGAGGGACTAGCTTCCTACGAGCAGTACTTC.

This clone appeared once. The chain employs TRBV5-4 and TRBJ2-1; no firm D call. V shed 0 bases and J shed 4 bases, with 8 bases lying between them. Germline CDR1 reads SGHNT; CDR2 reads YYREEE (reference sequence). The CDR3 is 14 amino acids. The CDR3 DNA follows: TGTGCCAGCAGCTTGGTACAGACTTACAATGAGCAGTTCTTC. Encoded protein: CASSLVQTYNEQFF.

The V call is TRBV28, the J call TRBJ1-1; D not certain. The CDR3 has 13 amino acids. Germline CDR1 is MDHEN and CDR2 is SYDVKM. The V and J ends lost 7 bases and 3 bases respectively, with 12 bases between them. The CDR3 spells CASTSAGDTEAFF. The CDR3, as DNA: TGTGCCAGCACCTCAGCCGGGGACACTGAAGCTTTCTTT.

V gene TRBV5-4 combines with J gene TRBJ2-4, with D uncertain. Germline loops: CDR1 SGHNT, CDR2 YYREEE (reference sequence). This CDR3 comprises 13 residues. With 3 bases removed from V and 9 bases from J, the gap between germline ends came to 13 bases. The CDR3 DNA is TGTGCCAGCAGCTCTCCTACCGTCGGCATTCAGTACTTC. Its translation is CASSSPTVGIQYF.

This chain links TRBV7-9 with TRBJ1-5; D call uncertain. Germline loops: CDR1 SEHNR, CDR2 FQNEAQ (reference sequence). CDR3 length: 12 amino acids. The ends were cut back, 4 bases at V and 8 bases at J, with 9 bases in the middle. The CDR3 loop is CASSSGTEPQHF. CDR3 DNA: TGTGCCAGCAGCTCAGGAACGGAGCCCCAGCATTTT.

The chain has TRBV18 and TRBJ2-5, with unresolved D. V lost 0 bases and J lost 5, with 10 bases in between. The CDR3 loop spans 14 amino acids. The germline V gene has CDR1 KGHSH and CDR2 LQKENI. The CDR3 reads CASSPPEGLETQYF. For the CDR3, the DNA is TGTGCCAGCTCACCACCTGAAGGGCTGGAGACCCAGTACTTC.

The chain employs TRBV5-6 and TRBJ2-5, with D unclear. V lost 4 bases and J 5 bases, leaving 6 bases between the germline ends. The CDR3 length is 11 residues. Germline lookup yields CDR1 SGHDT and CDR2 YYEEEE. The DNA for the CDR3 is TGTGCCAGCAGCCTCCAGGAGACCCAGTACTTC. Its translation is CASSLQETQYF.

This clone came up a few times. V and J are TRBV7-9 and TRBJ2-1; D gene ambiguous. Trimming took 3 bases from V and 6 from J, leaving 15 bases between them. This CDR3 comprises 15 residues. CDR1 SEHNR and CDR2 FQNEAQ come from the germline V gene (reference sequence). The DNA of the CDR3 is TGTGCCAGCAGCTTCCGTTCCGGTAGCATCAATGAGCAGTTCTTC. Translated, it gives CASSFRSGSINEQFF.

This clone showed up just once. V gene TRBV9 combines with J gene TRBJ1-4; D perhaps matches TRBD1 (5 bases). Trimming pared 3 bases from V and 4 bases from J, leaving 13 bases between. This CDR3 contains 15 residues. From germline, CDR1 is SGDLS and CDR2 YYNGEE. The CDR3 nucleotides are TGTGCCAGCAGCGAACACGGGACTTATAATGAAAAACTGTTTTTT. Encoded protein: CASSEHGTYNEKLFF.

The rearrangement uses TRBV6-5 and TRBJ1-4, with D perhaps matching TRBD1 (5 bases). Germline CDR1 reads MNHEY; CDR2 reads SVGAGI. There are 15 residues in the CDR3. V was shortened by 8 bases and J by 7 bases, with 20 bases between the two germline ends. The CDR3 sequence: CASRNPQGVGEKLFF. CDR3 DNA: TGTGCCAGCCGAAACCCTCAGGGCGTAGGTGAAAAACTGTTTTTT.